Sequencing of this T cell receptor beta chain was carried out in a study of CXCR3-negative and CXCR3-positive naive CD8 T cells. Via 5' RACE with UMI labels, TRB cDNA libraries were prepared. TCRdb reprocessed the 5' RACE reads, with one entry per CDR3 protein and no DNA. This table holds over 5,500 distinct CDR3 sequences. Germline CDR1 reads MNHEY; CDR2 reads SVGAGI. This CDR3 region has 16 residues. Regarding the study as a whole: CXCR3-positive naive cells carried more hydrophobic TRB CDR3s than CXCR3-negative ones. Naive CXCR3-positive and CXCR3-negative cells shared TRBV-TRBJ usage; memory cells diverged. Diversity proved comparably high across both naive subsets and much lower in memory CD8+ cells.

As to this clonotype: Antigen specificity is unknown.

By phenotype, naive CD8+ T cells were CD45RO-CCR7+CD27+CD95-. The sequenced sample was naive CXCR3- CD8+ T cells from blood. Subset in this sample: CD45RO-CCR7+CD27+CD95- naive CD8+ T cells lacking CXCR3 (TNR3-). The source is a human donor in good health. Some clones in this sample may be carry-over from other donors' samples. The chain combines TRBV6-5 with TRBJ1-1; absent DNA, TCRdb's TRBD1 call cannot be checked. CDR3: CASSPVGTGDSTEAFF.